The 32 T cell receptor beta chains below all came from one sample that was sequenced in a study of cytomegalovirus exposure and HLA in healthy donors. The PCR was carried out with 60 Vbeta primers and 13 Jbeta primers. Clones were sequenced by immunoSEQ multiplex PCR, and TCRdb holds only the in-frame ones, with some missing. The profile shows about 170,000 clones, 73% of them singletons. Sequencing was carried out using PBMCs. The receptors here all came from a woman aged 18-30 years in good health and CMV-seropositive.

The chain combines TRBV4-3 with TRBJ2-7; possible D gene TRBD1, 6 bases. The CDR3 totals 15 residues. CDR1 and CDR2 (germline): LGHNA, YSLEER. Trimming stripped 1 base from V and 0 bases from J, with 10 bases between. This CDR3 reads CASSQAEDSSYEQYF. The CDR3 coding sequence is TGCGCCAGCAGCCAAGCCGAGGACAGCTCCTACGAGCAGTACTTC.

The rearrangement joins TRBV2 to TRBJ2-1, with 9 bases lining up with TRBD2. The CDR3 length is 13 residues. Germline CDR1 reads SNHLY; CDR2 reads FYNNEI. J gave up 5 bases and V 10 bases, and 6 bases lay outside the gene matches. The CDR3 nucleotides are TGTGCCATCAATAGCGGGGGTCACAATGAGCAGTTCTTC. It is translated as CAINSGGHNEQFF.

The genes are TRBV18 and TRBJ2-3; TRBD1 agrees at 9 bases. Germline assignment: CDR1 KGHSH and CDR2 LQKENI. The CDR3 contains 16 residues. Trimming at V came to 2 bases and at J to 3 bases, leaving 6 bases not matched to a gene. CDR3 sequence (DNA): TGTGCCAGCTCACCAAGCGGGACAGGGTTGACAGATACGCAGTATTTT. It codes for CASSPSGTGLTDTQYF. Full variable domain (missing parts from reference TRBV18 and TRBJ2-3): NAGVMQNPRHLVRRRGQEARLRCSPMKGHSHVYWYRQLPEEGLKFMVYLQKENIIDESGMPKERFSAEFPKEGPSILRIQQVVRGDSAAYFCASSPSGTGLTDTQYFGPGTRLTVL.

This clone has just one count. The chain employs TRBV29-1 and TRBJ1-2, with 8 bases fitting TRBD1. Germline CDR1 and CDR2: SQVTM and ANQGSEA. This CDR3 spans 13 amino acids. The trim removed 5 bases at V and 4 bases at J, leaving 6 bases unmatched. The CDR3 is CSVTTGVGYGYTF. Written as DNA, the CDR3 is TGCAGCGTTACGACAGGGGTGGGCTATGGCTACACCTTC.

The chain employs TRBV13 and TRBJ1-1; 9 bases align to TRBD1. The J segment lost 8 bases and the V segment lost 5 bases, leaving 9 bases of the junction unmatched. Germline loops: CDR1 PRHDT, CDR2 FYEKMQ (reference sequence). This CDR3 contains 14 residues. The CDR3 nucleotides are TGTGCCAGCAGCATTGACAGGGGGTTCACGGAAGCTTTCTTT. Translation gives CASSIDRGFTEAFF.

This clone was seen only a few times. This sequence joins TRBV19 and TRBJ2-5, with TRBD2 identical over 15 bases. V was pared by 4 bases and J by 5 bases, with 5 bases of the junction left unmatched. CDR1 and CDR2 from the germline V gene are LNHDA and SQIVND (reference sequence). The CDR3 contains 16 residues. The CDR3 sequence is CASSRTSGGARETQYF. DNA for the CDR3: TGTGCCAGTAGTAGGACTAGCGGGGGGGCTCGTGAGACCCAGTACTTC.

DNA of the CDR3: TGTGCCAGCAGCCCCCGGGGACAGTCCTACAATGAGCAGTTCTTC. It translates to CASSPRGQSYNEQFF. The chain recombines TRBV11-1 with TRBJ2-1; 7 nucleotides line up with TRBD1. CDR3 size: 15 residues. V lost 5 bases and J lost 1; bases outside the gene matches: 5. Germline CDR1 is SGHAT and CDR2 is FQDESV (reference sequence).

The rearrangement uses TRBV9 and TRBJ2-5, with a weak D call TRBD1 (6 bases). The CDR3 has 15 residues. V dropped 0 bases and J dropped 4 bases, with 13 bases sitting between them. Germline assignment: CDR1 SGDLS and CDR2 YYNGEE. The CDR3, as DNA: TGTGCCAGCAGCGTAGAAGGGGACACCCTAGAGACCCAGTACTTC. Amino acid sequence: CASSVEGDTLETQYF.

This chain links TRBV9 with TRBJ2-3; D call uncertain. The CDR3 totals 15 residues. Trimming stripped 0 bases from V and 1 base from J, with 9 bases between. CDR1 and CDR2 from the germline V gene are SGDLS and YYNGEE. The CDR3 DNA is TGTGCCAGCAGCGTAGGGTTTCGGGGCACAGATACGCAGTATTTT. Amino acid sequence: CASSVGFRGTDTQYF.

V is TRBV5-4 and J is TRBJ2-6; no clear D gene. The germline V gene has CDR1 SGHNT and CDR2 YYREEE (reference sequence). The V gene lost 0 bases and the J gene lost 1 base, with 5 bases spanning the gap. The CDR3 has 15 amino acids. The chain's CDR3 is CASSLAGSGANVLTF. The CDR3 coding sequence is TGTGCCAGCAGCTTGGCCGGGTCTGGGGCCAACGTCCTGACTTTC. The full variable domain, rest sourced from reference TRBV5-4 and TRBJ2-6, is ETGVTQSPTHLIKTRGQQVTLRCSSQSGHNTVSWYQQALGQGPQFIFQYYREEENGRGNFPPRFSGLQFPNYSSELNVNALELDDSALYLCASSLAGSGANVLTFGAGSRLTVL.

The chain links TRBV5-1 to TRBJ2-7, with 8 bases lining up with TRBD2. CDR1 is SGHRS and CDR2 is YFSETQ in the germline V gene. This CDR3 has 14 amino acids. The trim removed 0 bases at V and 4 bases at J, leaving 3 bases unmatched. The CDR3 here is CASSLETSVYEQYF. For the CDR3, the DNA is TGCGCCAGCAGCTTGGAGACTAGCGTATACGAGCAGTACTTC.

The chain joins TRBV7-2 to TRBJ1-3; D may be TRBD1 (6 bases). Per germline, CDR1 SGHTA and CDR2 FQGNSA. V lost 7 bases and J lost 3, with 16 bases in between. The CDR3 extends over 15 amino acids. The chain's CDR3 is CASKLTGSSGNTIYF. Written as DNA, the CDR3 is TGTGCCAGCAAACTAACAGGGTCAAGTGGAAACACCATATATTTT.

The chain combines TRBV6-5 with TRBJ1-2; D not resolved. The ends were cut back, 0 bases at V and 2 bases at J, with 7 bases in the middle. Germline CDR1 is MNHEY and CDR2 is SVGAGI. This CDR3 has 14 amino acids. For the CDR3, the DNA is TGTGCCAGCAGTTACTCCTTACAGAACTATGGCTACACCTTC. Its translation: CASSYSLQNYGYTF.

This clone was found a few times. The chain recombines TRBV4-1 with TRBJ2-5; tentative D call: TRBD1 (6 bases). The DNA end is a closer match to TRBJ2-7, so the J assignment may be wrong. This CDR3 region has 16 residues. The germline CDR1 and CDR2 sequences are MGHRA and YSYEKL. The CDR3: CASSQARTAITYEQYF. Here the CDR3 DNA reads TGCGCCAGCAGCCAAGCCCGGACAGCGATAACCTACGAGCAGTACTTC.

Concerning this clone: The sample contains more than one DNA sequence encoding this CDR3. V usage is TRBV5-4 and J usage is TRBJ1-4; tentative D call: TRBD1 (5 bases). The CDR3 runs 17 residues. Trimming left V 6 bases short and J 0 bases short, with 18 bases between. In germline, CDR1 is SGHNT, CDR2 YYREEE (reference sequence). The CDR3 here is CASTQRQRIATNEKLFF. In DNA, the CDR3 is TGTGCCAGCACCCAGCGACAGAGAATTGCAACTAATGAAAAACTGTTTTTT.

V usage is TRBV14 and J usage is TRBJ2-1; 13 bases line up with TRBD2. This CDR3 comprises 16 residues. The germline CDR1 and CDR2 sequences are SGHDN and FVKESK. V shed 4 bases and J 7 bases; nucleotides not matched to a gene: 7. Here the CDR3 reads CASSPLLAGGRNEQFF. The DNA of the CDR3 is TGTGCCAGCAGCCCATTACTAGCGGGGGGGCGAAATGAGCAGTTCTTC. Full variable domain (missing parts from reference TRBV14 and TRBJ2-1): EAGVTQFPSHSVIEKGQTVTLRCDPISGHDNLYWYRRVMGKEIKFLLHFVKESKQDESGMPNNRFLAERTGGTYSTLKVQPAELEDSGVYFCASSPLLAGGRNEQFFGPGTRLTVL.

The rearrangement joins TRBV2 to TRBJ1-4, with a weak D call TRBD1 (5 bases). CDR3 length equals 15 residues. The ends were cut back, 3 bases at V and 0 bases at J, with 8 bases in the middle. Germline CDR1 reads SNHLY; CDR2 reads FYNNEI. CDR3 protein: CASSDRAATNEKLFF. The CDR3 DNA is TGTGCCAGCAGTGACAGGGCTGCAACTAATGAAAAACTGTTTTTT.

The genes are TRBV7-2 and TRBJ2-2; 10 bases map to TRBD2. There are 16 residues in the CDR3. Losses at the gene ends were 4 bases for V and 8 bases for J; bases not matched to a gene: 10. Per the germline V gene, CDR1 is SGHTA and CDR2 is FQGNSA. CDR3 coding DNA: TGTGCCAGCAGCTCTGGGCTAGCGGGGGAGTCGGGGGAGCTGTTTTTT. Translation gives CASSSGLAGESGELFF.

The chain has TRBV5-1 and TRBJ2-2; TRBD2 matches at 10 bases. CDR3 length: 16 residues. V was pared by 3 bases and J by 7 bases, with 9 bases of the junction left unmatched. The germline V gene encodes CDR1 SGHRS and CDR2 YFSETQ. The CDR3 DNA is TGCGCCAGCAGCTATAGCGGGGGGCCCGTCGGCGGGGAGCTGTTTTTT. Its translation: CASSYSGGPVGGELFF.

V and J are TRBV5-1 and TRBJ2-2; 9 nucleotides line up with TRBD1. In germline, CDR1 is SGHRS, CDR2 YFSETQ. V shed 4 bases, J shed 6 bases, and the junction held 4 bases outside the gene matches. The CDR3 runs 14 residues. The CDR3 DNA reads TGCGCCAGCAGCGGACAGGGGAGTCCCGGGGAGCTGTTTTTT. Translation: CASSGQGSPGELFF.

This sequence joins TRBV14 and TRBJ1-2, with unresolved D. The CDR3 runs to 14 residues. Trimming took off 2 bases at V and 3 bases at J, with 10 bases between the two ends. CDR1 SGHDN and CDR2 FVKESK come from the germline V gene. The CDR3 loop reads CASSQQAGHYGYTF. In DNA, the CDR3 is TGTGCCAGCAGCCAACAGGCAGGCCACTATGGCTACACCTTC.

The chain joins TRBV29-1 to TRBJ2-1; no reliable D call. The CDR3 spans 12 residues. Germline CDR1 and CDR2: SQVTM and ANQGSEA. V was trimmed by 4 bases and J by 0 bases, leaving 4 bases between them. CDR3 nucleotide sequence: TGCAGCGTTGGGAGCTCCTACAATGAGCAGTTCTTC. Translated: CSVGSSYNEQFF.

The genes are TRBV4-1 and TRBJ1-2; D gene unclear. This CDR3 is 14 amino acids long. In germline, CDR1 is MGHRA, CDR2 YSYEKL. Trimming stripped 2 bases from V and 1 base from J, with 8 bases between. Written as DNA, the CDR3 is TGCGCCAGCAGCCAAAATCGAGGTAACTATGGCTACACCTTC. This gives the protein CASSQNRGNYGYTF.

This clone showed up just once. This chain uses TRBV7-9 with TRBJ1-4; D ambiguous. Germline CDR1 and CDR2: SEHNR and FQNEAQ (reference sequence). V was clipped by 6 bases and J by 8 bases, with 7 bases between them. This CDR3 region has 11 residues. The CDR3 loop is CASSWAEKLFF. CDR3 coding DNA: TGTGCCAGCAGTTGGGCAGAAAAACTGTTTTTT.

V and J are TRBV7-9 and TRBJ2-7; tentatively, D is TRBD1 (5 bases). The ends were cut back, 0 bases at V and 4 bases at J, with 13 bases in the middle. Germline V gene data show CDR1 as SEHNR and CDR2 as FQNEAQ (reference sequence). There are 15 residues in the CDR3. The CDR3 protein is CASSLAGSGLYEQYF. The CDR3 DNA reads TGTGCCAGCAGCTTAGCAGGGTCAGGGCTGTACGAGCAGTACTTC.

The V and J genes are TRBV15 and TRBJ1-2; D not resolved. The length of the CDR3 is 14 residues. The V and J ends lost 5 bases and 5 bases respectively, with 15 bases between them. The V gene's germline CDR1 is LNHNV and CDR2 YYDKDF (reference sequence). CDR3 region: CATSPAPFGYGYTF. CDR3 DNA: TGTGCCACCAGCCCCGCCCCCTTCGGGTATGGCTACACCTTC.

The V and J genes are TRBV11-2 and TRBJ2-5; 8 positions agree with TRBD1. V was pared by 0 bases and J by 4 bases, with 7 bases of the junction left unmatched. This CDR3 comprises 16 residues. The germline V gene has CDR1 SGHAT and CDR2 FQNNGV. This CDR3 reads CASSLDMAGGLETQYF. The CDR3 DNA is TGTGCCAGCAGCTTAGATATGGCAGGGGGCTTAGAGACCCAGTACTTC.

The rearrangement joins TRBV2 to TRBJ1-6; D not resolved. The CDR3 totals 14 residues. V was clipped by 5 bases and J by 3 bases, with 8 bases between them. The germline V gene has CDR1 SNHLY and CDR2 FYNNEI. DNA of the CDR3: TGTGCCAGCAGTCTCACACGCTATAATTCACCCCTCCACTTT. This gives the protein CASSLTRYNSPLHF.

The chain combines TRBV5-1 with TRBJ2-6, with TRBD1 matching 10 bases. Germline CDR1 is SGHRS and CDR2 is YFSETQ. The CDR3 runs 19 residues. Trimming took 0 bases from V and 3 from J; bases not matched to a gene: 9. CDR3 sequence (DNA): TGCGCCAGCAGCTTGGAGCCGCGACAGGGGGCTCATGGGGCCAACGTCCTGACTTTC. Translated: CASSLEPRQGAHGANVLTF. The full variable domain, in which reference TRBV5-1 and TRBJ2-6 provide the parts outside the CDR3, is KAGVTQTPRYLIKTRGQQVTLSCSPISGHRSVSWYQQTPGQGLQFLFEYFSETQRNKGNFPGRFSGRQFSNSRSEMNVSTLELGDSALYLCASSLEPRQGAHGANVLTFGAGSRLTVL.

The chain recombines TRBV2 with TRBJ1-5, with D maybe TRBD1 (6 bases). The V gene lost 4 bases and the J gene lost 3 bases, with 16 bases spanning the gap. Looked up from germline, CDR1 is SNHLY and CDR2 is FYNNEI. CDR3 length: 16 amino acids. The CDR3 loop is CASSALVGGNNQPQHF. In DNA, the CDR3 is TGTGCCAGCAGTGCCTTAGTAGGGGGAAACAATCAGCCCCAGCATTTT.

V usage is TRBV6-5 and J usage is TRBJ2-3; 11 nucleotides line up with TRBD2. In germline, CDR1 is MNHEY, CDR2 SVGAGI. V trimming: 6 bases; J trimming: 7 bases; junction bases outside the gene matches: 9. This CDR3 contains 15 residues. DNA for the CDR3: TGTGCCAGCAGCTTGACTAGCGGGGTAGTAAATACGCAGTATTTT. Its translation is CASSLTSGVVNTQYF.

The rearrangement uses TRBV7-9 and TRBJ2-6, with D perhaps TRBD1 (6 bases). CDR1 and CDR2 from the germline V gene are SEHNR and FQNEAQ (reference sequence). The CDR3 spans 15 residues. V was clipped by 4 bases and J by 3 bases, with 10 bases between them. CDR3 DNA sequence: TGTGCCAGCAGCTCTACAGGGATTGGGGCCAACGTCCTGACTTTC. Translation gives CASSSTGIGANVLTF.